These T cell receptor beta chains were read from a single sample in a study of siplizumab effects on memory and regulatory T cells. The protocol was immunoSEQ multiplex PCR, while the TCRdb copy is restricted to in-frame clones and leaves out a portion. The table includes tens of thousands of clones, over 90% detected once. Source material: CD8+ T cells sorted from blood. The receptors shown here come from a human donor in good health. CDR3s include the opening cysteine and the closing phenylalanine or tryptophan. The D gene is left open where the match is weak. Clone size is stated in some rows and not others, as once, few, many or a class when expanded.

V	D	J	size	CDR3	DNA
TRBV19	TRBD2	TRBJ2-1	-	CASSSPILAGYNEQFF	TGTGCCAGTAGCTCGCCGATACTAGCGGGATACAATGAGCAGTTCTTC
TRBV6-4	TRBD2	TRBJ2-1	-	CASSDSRSSGSSYNEQFF	TGTGCCAGCAGTGACTCGAGGTCTAGCGGGAGTTCCTACAATGAGCAGTTCTTC
TRBV6-5	-	TRBJ1-5	-	CASSPSSNQPQHF	TGTGCCAGCAGTCCTAGTAGCAATCAGCCCCAGCATTTT
TRBV5-1	-	TRBJ2-2	-	CAGRLGDGELFF	TGCGCCGGGCGACTGGGGGACGGGGAGCTGTTTTTT
TRBV19	TRBD1	TRBJ1-3	-	CASSPQGTGGNTIYF	TGTGCCTCCTCACCACAGGGGACAGGGGGAAACACCATATATTTT
TRBV20-1	-	TRBJ2-7	-	CSARASYEQYF	TGCAGTGCTAGGGCCAGTTACGAGCAGTACTTC
TRBV15	-	TRBJ1-4	-	CATSPRPREEGEKLFF	TGTGCCACCAGCCCCCGTCCCAGGGAGGAAGGTGAAAAACTGTTTTTT
TRBV7-3	TRBD1	TRBJ1-1	-	CASSLSGQGFDTEAFF	TGTGCCAGCAGCTTATCAGGACAGGGGTTCGACACTGAAGCTTTCTTT
TRBV2	-	TRBJ2-6	-	CASREIGTGYSGANVLTF	TGTGCCAGCAGAGAAATCGGGACGGGATACTCTGGGGCCAACGTCCTGACTTTC
TRBV27	TRBD2	TRBJ2-7	-	CASSFAGGPREQYF	TGTGCCAGCAGTTTCGCGGGAGGGCCCAGGGAGCAGTACTTC
TRBV6-6	-	TRBJ2-3	-	CASSVREQFPDTQYF	TGTGCCAGCAGTGTACGGGAGCAATTCCCAGATACGCAGTATTTT
TRBV6-5	-	TRBJ2-3	once	CASSLQGSTDTQYF	TGTGCCAGCAGTTTACAGGGAAGCACAGATACGCAGTATTTT
TRBV11-2	-	TRBJ2-1	-	CASSLGESEQFF	TGTGCCAGCAGCTTAGGGGAAAGTGAGCAGTTCTTC
TRBV7-8	-	TRBJ2-2	-	CASSLDRDWTGELFF	TGTGCCAGCAGCTTAGACCGGGATTGGACCGGGGAGCTGTTTTTT
TRBV5-1	-	TRBJ2-7	-	CASSLGYEQYF	TGCGCCAGCAGCTTAGGGTACGAGCAGTACTTC
TRBV6-5	-	TRBJ1-2	-	CASSNGGKGSGYTF	TGTGCCAGCAGTAACGGGGGGAAGGGGTCTGGCTACACCTTC